This T cell receptor (beta chain) was identified during a study of cytomegalovirus exposure and HLA in healthy donors. This clone was observed a handful of times. The antigen remains unidentified. The study's findings and limits: The majority of TCR sequences were rare, yet some public TCRs appeared in many donors. The study recorded more than 150 TCR beta chains that were cytomegalovirus-associated. In vitro checks showed that a few CMV-associated chains really do target CMV antigens.

The study ran its PCR with 60 Vbeta and 13 Jbeta primers. The assay was immunoSEQ multiplex PCR, and TCRdb's table has in-frame clones only and misses some. The sample consists of approximately 130,000 clones, roughly four fifths of them appearing once. Sequenced input: PBMCs. The receptor was isolated from a woman in her 40s in good health and CMV-seropositive.

The CDR3 bases are TGTGCCAGCAGTTCGTGGCGGGAGGGCCAGAATGAGCAGTTCTTC. It yields the protein CASSSWREGQNEQFF. The chain joins TRBV6-5 to TRBJ2-1, with 9 bases lining up with TRBD2. Germline trimming cut 4 bases from V and 7 bases from J; bases unmatched to any gene: 8. This CDR3 spans 15 amino acids. Germline loops: CDR1 MNHEY, CDR2 SVGAGI.